This TCR beta chain was documented in a study of long-term antiretroviral therapy in people with HIV. The CDR3 has 16 residues. Trimming shortened V by 3 bases and J by 3 bases, and 12 bases separated the two germline ends. The germline CDR1 and CDR2 sequences are MNHEY and SMNVEV (reference sequence). Survey-level resolution applied to immunoSEQ assay v3.0. Data came from immunoSEQ multiplex PCR; TCRdb stores just in-frame clones and leaves some out. This sample has 23,000 or so clones, with 65% to 85% found just once. The sequencing used unsorted PBMCs, collected 4.2 to 4.5 years after starting antiretroviral therapy. This sequence originates from a man aged 25-45 years with HIV. The V call is TRBV27, the J call TRBJ2-6; D is uncertain. CDR3 residues: CASSFHGGGGANVLTF. The DNA of the CDR3 is TGTGCCAGCAGTTTTCATGGTGGCGGTGGGGCCAACGTCCTGACTTTC.